A selection of T cell receptor beta chains follows, all from one sample in a study of T cells expressing NK-cell markers. One entry per CDR3 protein, without DNA, is what TCRdb gives after re-calling the 5' RACE reads. This specimen shows some 600,000 distinct CDR3 sequences; the ten leading clones hold approximately 3.6%. The sequenced sample was blood T cells: a sorted CD56 or NKG2C T cell subset, CD4+ or CD8+ T cells, or bulk PBMC T cells (not recorded which). Receptors were obtained from a man between 18 and 35 years old in good health. CDR3s include the opening cysteine and the closing phenylalanine or tryptophan.

>TRBJ2-4|TRBV12-3/TRBV12-4
CASSLGERGTTYF
>TRBJ2-1|TRBV5-1
CASSPARTSGRSDEQFF
>TRBJ1-1|TRBV5-1
CASSLTRDTEAFF
>TRBJ2-1|TRBV15
CATSPGQGAYNEQFF
>TRBJ2-1|TRBV5-5
CASSLFLAGLSNEQFF
>TRBJ2-6|TRBV10-3
CATGPGVQRANVLTF
>TRBJ1-5|TRBV21-1
CASLARLGGGSGPQHF
>TRBJ2-4|TRBV3-1
CASSQDDLAKNIQYF
>TRBJ1-5|TRBV15
CATSTDRAGNQPQHF
>TRBJ1-1|TRBV4-2
CASSQEGQPNTEAFF
>TRBJ2-3|TRBV7-6
CASSTLAGSEGTDTQYF
>TRBJ2-7|TRBV12-3/TRBV12-4
CASSNAPGHREQYF
>TRBJ2-1|TRBV7-2
CASSPGHSGGNEQFF
>TRBJ2-1|TRBV5-1
CASGSVPSTYEQFF
>TRBJ2-1|TRBV7-9
CASSRGTGVANEQFF
>TRBJ2-1|TRBV18
CASSFMTGSRGNEQFF
>TRBJ1-2|TRBV10-3
CAISAIERGQGDGYTF
>TRBJ2-7|TRBV29-1
CSVGLAGTYEQYF
>TRBJ1-1|TRBV6-2/TRBV6-3
CASSYGAGQRNTEAFF
>TRBJ2-7|TRBV9
CASSPLARDSSYEQYF
>TRBJ2-2|TRBV9
CASSRRWDTGELFF
>TRBJ2-7|TRBV6-5
CASSPKGLTTYEQYF
>TRBJ1-1|TRBV10-1
CASSGLRQGMNTEAFF
>TRBJ1-1|TRBV29-1
CSVGGIRPGQGVDRTEAFF
>TRBJ1-2|TRBV6-5
CASSYSNGARDGYTF
>TRBJ2-3|TRBV6-2/TRBV6-3
CASSRPGLASTDTQYF
>TRBJ2-1|TRBV19
CASSIELGRVEQFF
>TRBJ2-2|TRBV29-1
CSVRTFNRESTGELFF